Below are 20 T cell receptor beta chains sequenced from a single sample in a study of metastatic and nonmetastatic thyroid tumors. Among the patients, none had received any treatment before thyroid surgery. MiXCR reprocessed the PCR reads for TCRdb. The sample has tens of thousands of clones; roughly 19% are singletons. The sequencing input was blood. The receptors derive from a female donor with papillary thyroid cancer or a benign thyroid nodule (not recorded which). Some clones in this sample may be carry-over from other donors' samples.

In its sample, this clone was seen many times. The chain joins TRBV5-1 to TRBJ1-2; no clear D gene. Between the trimmed V and J ends, which lost 0 bases and 3 bases, there was a span of 6 bases. The germline V gene has CDR1 SGHRS and CDR2 YFSETQ. The CDR3 has 13 residues. This chain's CDR3 is CASSLGGDYGYTF. The CDR3 nucleotides read TGCGCCAGCAGCTTGGGAGGCGACTATGGCTACACCTTC.

Many counts were recorded for this clone. The rearrangement joins TRBV6-5 to TRBJ1-1; D is ambiguous. The CDR3 is 14 residues long. With 1 base removed from V and 6 bases from J, the gap between germline ends came to 12 bases. Germline loops: CDR1 MNHEY, CDR2 SVGAGI. The CDR3 DNA reads as TGTGCCAGCAGTTACTTCTGGACGTCCTCTGAAGCTTTCTTT. Amino acids: CASSYFWTSSEAFF.

The V gene is TRBV30, the J gene TRBJ2-7, with D tentatively TRBD1 (6 bases). Trimming stripped 6 bases from V and 2 bases from J, with 17 bases between. Germline lookup yields CDR1 GTSNPN and CDR2 SVGIG (reference sequence). The CDR3 is 14 residues long. CDR3 residues: CACSRLQGAYEQYF. In DNA, the CDR3 is TGTGCCTGTAGTCGGTTACAGGGAGCCTACGAGCAGTACTTC.

In its sample, this clone was seen a few times. The chain uses TRBV15 and TRBJ1-3, with 11 bases fitting TRBD1. The CDR3 contains 18 residues. The V gene end was trimmed by 0 bases and the J gene end by 3 bases; junction bases not matched to a gene: 7. CDR1 and CDR2 from the germline V gene are LNHNV and YYDKDF (reference sequence). The CDR3 DNA reads as TGTGCCACCAGCAGAGATCGCCCCGGGACAGGGGGTGGAAACACCATATATTTT. Its protein product is CATSRDRPGTGGGNTIYF.

This clone was counted ten times or more. V is TRBV7-9 and J is TRBJ1-6; TRBD1 agrees at 11 bases. V was clipped by 5 bases and J by 8 bases; unmatched bases: 5. CDR3 size: 15 residues. Per germline, CDR1 SEHNR and CDR2 FQNEAQ (reference sequence). CDR3 amino acids: CASSQGTGGDSPLHF. DNA for the CDR3: TGTGCCAGCAGCCAAGGGACAGGGGGTGATTCACCCCTCCACTTT.

This clone has a count of ten or more. CDR3 sequence (DNA): TGTGCCAGCAGTTACTGGTCCGATTGGTACTTC. Residues: CASSYWSDWYF. This chain uses TRBV6-2 or TRBV6-3 with TRBJ2-7; D uncertain. The CDR3 length is 11 residues. The V and J ends lost 1 base and 12 bases respectively, with 10 bases between them. Germline CDR1 and CDR2: MNHEY and SVGEGT.

The chain couples TRBV10-3 to TRBJ2-7, with 8 bases identical to TRBD1. Germline V lookup: CDR1 ENHRY, CDR2 SYGVKD. With 11 bases clipped from V and 0 bases from J, the junction kept 6 bases outside the gene matches. The CDR3 spans 13 residues. The CDR3 spells CAVWGQDSYEQYF. The CDR3 region has the DNA TGTGCCGTCTGGGGACAGGACTCCTACGAGCAGTACTTC.

At least ten counts were recorded for this clone. The V and J genes are TRBV6-2 or TRBV6-3 and TRBJ2-5; 12 bases line up with TRBD2. The CDR3 sequence is 15 residues long. Germline CDR1 is MNHEY and CDR2 is SVGEGT. V was clipped by 4 bases and J by 4 bases; unmatched bases: 4. In nucleotides, the CDR3 is TGTGCCAGCAGTTCTTCTAGCGGGGGGGCAGAGACCCAGTACTTC. Residues: CASSSSSGGAETQYF.

This clone appeared many times. This sequence joins TRBV6-6 and TRBJ2-3; TRBD2 matches at 11 bases. Germline values: CDR1 MNHNY, CDR2 SVGAGI (reference sequence). The CDR3 extends over 15 amino acids. V trimming: 3 bases; J trimming: 5 bases; junction bases outside the gene matches: 4. CDR3 amino acids: CASSYLTSGGDTQYF. CDR3 in DNA: TGTGCCAGCAGTTATTTAACTAGCGGGGGAGATACGCAGTATTTT.

In its sample, this clone was seen many times. This sequence may be a read error, since a much larger clone differs from it by one base. V and J are TRBV6-1 and TRBJ1-1; 10 bases align to TRBD1. Germline V gene lookup returns CDR1 MNHNS and CDR2 SASEGT. CDR3 length: 15 amino acids. The CDR3 bases are TGTGCCAGCAGTCGCCCGGGACAGGGGCACACTGAAGCTTCCTTT. Encoded protein: CASSRPGQGHTEASF.

This clone was seen many times. The chain joins TRBV20-1 to TRBJ2-7; D perhaps matches TRBD2 (5 bases). CDR1 is DFQATT, CDR2 SNEGSKA, per germline (reference sequence). V lost 4 bases, J lost 2 bases, and 12 bases lay in between. The CDR3 is 13 residues long. The CDR3 spells CSAKTPRAYEQYF. For the CDR3, the DNA is TGCAGTGCTAAGACGCCGAGGGCCTACGAGCAGTACTTC.

This chain links TRBV6-1 with TRBJ1-5; tentative D call: TRBD1 (5 bases). The CDR3 is 15 residues long. Deletions cut 9 bases from V and 4 bases from J, with 19 bases between. The germline V gene has CDR1 MNHNS and CDR2 SASEGT. The CDR3 DNA reads as TGTGCCAGTCTCCGTGGGGCATGTGGGAATCAGCCCCAGCATTTT. It yields the protein CASLRGACGNQPQHF.

The chain couples TRBV6-1 to TRBJ2-7, with D unresolved. V was shortened by 9 bases and J by 4 bases, with 13 bases between the two germline ends. This CDR3 is built from 12 residues. The germline V gene encodes CDR1 MNHNS and CDR2 SASEGT. The CDR3 nucleotides read TGTGCCAGTCCCCAGTCGGTGTACGAGCAGTACTTC. It is translated as CASPQSVYEQYF.

This clone was found many times. The chain links TRBV14 to TRBJ2-2; D ambiguous. The V end lost 6 bases, the J end lost 2 bases, and 10 bases lay between the germline ends. CDR1 SGHDN and CDR2 FVKESK come from the germline V gene. The CDR3 is 14 residues long. Written as DNA, the CDR3 is TGTGCCAGCAGTCATAGGTCAAACACCGGGGAGCTGTTTTTT. Encoded protein: CASSHRSNTGELFF. The full variable domain, completed using reference TRBV14 and TRBJ2-2, is EAGVTQFPSHSVIEKGQTVTLRCDPISGHDNLYWYRRVMGKEIKFLLHFVKESKQDESGMPNNRFLAERTGGTYSTLKVQPAELEDSGVYFCASSHRSNTGELFFGEGSRLTVL.

Only a few counts were recorded for this clone. V usage is TRBV19 and J usage is TRBJ2-1, with D unclear. V lost 5 bases and J lost 9, with 14 bases in between. The germline gives CDR1 LNHDA, CDR2 SQIVND (reference sequence). The CDR3 extends over 13 amino acids. In DNA, the CDR3 is TGTGCCAGTAGTGCGAACCCGAGTGGTGAGCAGTTCTTC. This codes for CASSANPSGEQFF.

The V and J genes are TRBV4-3 and TRBJ2-2; D not certain. Trimming took 0 bases from V and 8 from J, leaving 7 bases between them. This CDR3 is built from 13 residues. The germline V gene encodes CDR1 LGHNA and CDR2 YSLEER. The CDR3 region is CASSQDEVGELFF. CDR3 sequence (DNA): TGCGCCAGCAGCCAAGATGAAGTGGGGGAGCTGTTTTTT.

V is TRBV5-1 and J is TRBJ1-1; 10 bases are shared with TRBD1. Germline V gene data show CDR1 as SGHRS and CDR2 as YFSETQ. The ends lost 7 bases at V and 5 bases at J; junction bases unmatched: 8. This CDR3 region has 14 residues. The CDR3 region is CASVFDRGRTEAFF. The CDR3 DNA sequence: TGCGCCAGCGTGTTTGACAGGGGGCGGACTGAAGCTTTCTTT.

This clone is categorized as medium-sized. The V and J genes are TRBV6-1 and TRBJ1-1, with a weak D call TRBD1 (6 bases). V was shortened by 7 bases and J by 4 bases, with 16 bases between the two germline ends. Germline CDR1 MNHNS, CDR2 SASEGT. The CDR3 length is 14 residues. The CDR3 nucleotides read TGTGCCAGCACCCCACAGGGTGGGAGCACTGAAGCTTTCTTT. It translates to CASTPQGGSTEAFF.

This clone was observed many times. This could be a read error, since a much larger clone is one nucleotide away. The V gene is TRBV2, the J gene TRBJ2-2; D ambiguous. The CDR3 sequence is 13 residues long. Per the germline V gene, CDR1 is SNHLY and CDR2 is FYNNEI. Trimming removed 8 bases at V and 5 bases at J, with 12 bases between. The CDR3 DNA is TGTGCCAGCGCCCGGCTGATTACCGGGGAGCTGTTTTTT. Translating it yields CASARLITGELFF.

This rearrangement joins TRBV5-1 to TRBJ2-1, with 12 bases that match TRBD2. The CDR3 extends over 15 amino acids. Per germline, CDR1 SGHRS and CDR2 YFSETQ. After removal of 4 bases from V and 5 bases from J, the junction contained 4 bases not matched to a gene. The CDR3 coding sequence is TGCGCCAGCAGCCTGACTAGCGGGAGCCACAATGAGCAGTTCTTC. Translating gives CASSLTSGSHNEQFF.